The rows below give T cell receptor beta chains drawn from one sample of a study of cytomegalovirus exposure and HLA in healthy donors. Libraries were prepared by immunoSEQ multiplex PCR; TCRdb keeps only in-frame clonotypes and omits some of them. The sample carries under 200,000 clones, around 82% recorded once. The material sequenced was PBMCs. These receptors originate from a man aged 55 to 70 in good health and CMV-seronegative. CDR3s include the opening cysteine and the closing phenylalanine or tryptophan. D genes are given only for firm matches. The size of a clone is reported for some rows only, either as once, few or many, or as a class for expanded clones.

TRBV15,TRBJ2-2,once,NA,CATSRDRAGNTGELFF,TGTGCCACCAGCAGAGATAGGGCGGGGAACACCGGGGAGCTGTTTTTT
TRBV7-9,TRBJ1-4,NA,TRBD1,CASSLGQYNEKLFF,TGTGCCAGCAGCTTGGGACAGTATAATGAAAAACTGTTTTTT
TRBV27,TRBJ1-2,once,TRBD1,CASTNRGRDARYTF,TGTGCCAGCACAAACAGGGGGAGGGACGCGAGGTACACCTTC
TRBV18,TRBJ1-2,NA,TRBD1,CASSPPQGGYGYTF,TGTGCCAGCTCACCTCCGCAGGGGGGCTATGGCTACACCTTC
TRBV5-1,TRBJ1-2,NA,TRBD1,CASSSGQGGGYTF,TGCGCCAGCAGCAGCGGACAGGGGGGTGGCTACACCTTC
TRBV28,TRBJ2-7,NA,NA,CASSLQGRAYEQYF,TGTGCCAGCAGTTTACAGGGTAGGGCCTACGAGCAGTACTTC
TRBV7-9,TRBJ2-5,few,TRBD1,CASSLPGQKETQYF,TGTGCCAGCAGCCTCCCGGGACAGAAAGAGACCCAGTACTTC
TRBV19,TRBJ2-7,NA,TRBD1,CASSIRQGIPYEQYF,TGTGCCAGTAGTATACGACAGGGGATCCCCTACGAGCAGTACTTC
TRBV19,TRBJ1-5,NA,NA,CASSIDIRPQHF,TGTGCCAGTAGTATAGATATTCGGCCCCAGCATTTT
TRBV19,TRBJ2-2,NA,TRBD1,CASGTGNTGELFF,TGTGCCAGTGGGACAGGCAACACCGGGGAGCTGTTTTTT
TRBV5-4,TRBJ2-5,NA,NA,CASSGGAGAETQYF,TGTGCCAGCAGCGGGGGGGCGGGGGCGGAGACCCAGTACTTC
TRBV9,TRBJ1-3,NA,NA,CASSVEQSSGNTIYF,TGTGCCAGCAGCGTTGAACAGAGCTCTGGAAACACCATATATTTT
TRBV27,TRBJ2-5,NA,NA,CASSLNRAQETQYF,TGTGCCAGCAGTTTAAACAGGGCCCAAGAGACCCAGTACTTC
TRBV9,TRBJ1-2,NA,TRBD1,CASSVGGQFNYGYTF,TGTGCCAGCAGCGTAGGGGGACAGTTTAACTATGGCTACACCTTC
TRBV15,TRBJ1-5,NA,NA,CASAWGRGQPQHF,TGTGCCTCCGCCTGGGGTAGGGGTCAGCCCCAGCATTTT
TRBV5-6,TRBJ1-1,NA,TRBD1,CASSPRTGGGTEAFF,TGTGCCAGCAGCCCGAGGACAGGGGGGGGGACTGAAGCTTTCTTT
TRBV9,TRBJ2-7,NA,NA,CASRCLADPYEQYF,TGTGCCAGCCGATGTTTAGCGGACCCCTACGAGCAGTACTTC
TRBV4-2,TRBJ2-2,NA,TRBD2,CASSPHGGATPNTGELFF,TGTGCCAGCAGCCCACACGGGGGGGCAACCCCGAACACCGGGGAGCTGTTTTTT
TRBV27,TRBJ2-1,NA,TRBD1,CASSPILPRQGHSYNEQFF,TGTGCCAGCAGTCCGATCCTCCCCCGACAGGGGCACTCCTACAATGAGCAGTTCTTC
TRBV7-9,TRBJ2-2,NA,NA,CSSKGEGRLNTGELFF,TGTTCCAGCAAGGGTGAGGGCAGGCTGAACACCGGGGAGCTGTTTTTT
TRBV30,TRBJ2-5,NA,NA,CAWSVPGRRGTQYF,TGTGCCTGGAGTGTACCGGGAAGACGGGGGACCCAGTACTTC
TRBV19,TRBJ1-4,NA,NA,CASSIGKNEKLFF,TGTGCCAGTAGTATCGGGAAAAATGAAAAACTGTTTTTT
TRBV29-1,TRBJ2-3,NA,TRBD1,CSAATGAIGDTQYF,TGCAGCGCCGCGACAGGGGCCATAGGAGATACGCAGTATTTT
TRBV7-9,TRBJ2-7,few,TRBD1,CASSLTQGFHEQYF,TGTGCCAGCAGCTTGACACAGGGGTTCCACGAGCAGTACTTC
TRBV7-9,TRBJ2-5,NA,NA,CASSSPGSQYF,TGTGCCAGCAGCTCTCCGGGGAGCCAGTACTTC
TRBV5-1,TRBJ2-1,NA,TRBD2,CASSWGLAGGHYNEQFF,TGCGCCAGCAGCTGGGGACTAGCGGGAGGGCACTACAATGAGCAGTTCTTC
TRBV5-1,TRBJ2-7,NA,NA,CASSLLPSTSYEQYF,TGCGCCAGCAGCTTGCTTCCTAGCACATCCTACGAGCAGTACTTC
TRBV7-2,TRBJ2-2,NA,TRBD2,CASSWGLAGGELFF,TGTGCCAGCAGCTGGGGACTAGCGGGCGGGGAGCTGTTTTTT
TRBV28,TRBJ2-1,once,TRBD2,CASATVAGVGYNEQFF,TGTGCCAGCGCTACCGTAGCGGGAGTAGGTTACAATGAGCAGTTCTTC
TRBV9,TRBJ1-2,NA,NA,CASSVDPPAATNYGYTF,TGTGCCAGCAGCGTAGATCCGCCCGCAGCGACTAACTATGGCTACACCTTC
TRBV28,TRBJ1-1,NA,TRBD1,CASRGQGAPNTEAFF,TGTGCCAGCAGGGGACAGGGGGCGCCAAACACTGAAGCTTTCTTT
TRBV4-2,TRBJ2-7,NA,TRBD2,CASSQALAGVVEQYF,TGTGCCAGCAGCCAAGCCCTAGCGGGGGTAGTCGAGCAGTACTTC
TRBV6-1,TRBJ2-3,NA,TRBD1,CASIGTGSVGYF,TGTGCCAGCATCGGGACAGGGAGTGTGGGGTATTTT
TRBV7-9,TRBJ2-1,NA,TRBD2,CASSSGGTSGNEQFF,TGTGCCAGCAGCTCCGGCGGGACTAGCGGCAATGAGCAGTTCTTC
TRBV2,TRBJ2-3,NA,NA,CASTPRTVTDTQYF,TGTGCCAGCACTCCCCGGACAGTCACAGATACGCAGTATTTT
TRBV18,TRBJ2-2,once,NA,CASSPSATLTGELFF,TGTGCCAGCTCACCGTCTGCCACCCTAACCGGGGAGCTGTTTTTT
TRBV5-1,TRBJ1-4,NA,NA,CASSLDRDGEKLFF,TGCGCCAGCAGCTTGGACAGGGATGGGGAAAAACTGTTTTTT
TRBV5-6,TRBJ1-1,NA,NA,CASSLGDTEAFF,TGTGCCAGCAGCTTGGGCGACACTGAAGCTTTCTTT
TRBV2,TRBJ1-1,NA,TRBD1,CASRGDRDNTEAFF,TGTGCCAGCAGGGGGGACAGGGATAACACTGAAGCTTTCTTT
TRBV28,TRBJ1-2,NA,NA,CASSLRDFGYGYTF,TGTGCCAGCAGTCTCCGGGACTTCGGGTATGGCTACACCTTC
TRBV13,TRBJ2-2,NA,TRBD1,CASSGTGRRGGELFF,TGTGCCAGCAGCGGGACAGGGCGGCGTGGTGGGGAGCTGTTTTTT
TRBV27,TRBJ2-3,NA,NA,CASTPRAGRPADTQYF,TGTGCCAGCACTCCCCGGGCAGGGAGGCCGGCAGATACGCAGTATTTT
TRBV10-2,TRBJ1-2,NA,NA,CASSDGSPTNYGYPF,TGCGCCAGCAGTGACGGCAGCCCAACTAACTATGGCTACCCCTTC
TRBV19,TRBJ1-1,NA,NA,CASSLTANTEAFF,TGTGCCAGTAGTTTGACAGCGAACACTGAAGCTTTCTTT
TRBV28,TRBJ2-5,few,TRBD2,CPHYSGRVREQYF,TGTCCTCATTATAGCGGGAGGGTAAGAGAGCAGTACTTC
TRBV6-6,TRBJ1-1,NA,TRBD1,CASSNSQGANTEAFF,TGTGCCAGCAGTAACTCACAGGGGGCTAACACTGAAGCTTTCTTT
TRBV18,TRBJ1-4,NA,NA,CASSPSQEEKLFF,TGTGCCAGCTCACCAAGCCAGGAAGAAAAACTGTTTTTT
TRBV7-3,TRBJ2-7,NA,TRBD1,CASSLTGQESSYEQYF,TGTGCCAGCAGCTTAACGGGACAGGAAAGCTCCTACGAGCAGTACTTC
TRBV10-3,TRBJ2-6,NA,TRBD1,CAISADRDGANVLTF,TGTGCCATCAGTGCGGACAGGGATGGGGCCAACGTCCTGACTTTC
TRBV27,TRBJ2-2,NA,NA,CASSLRGNPSIFSGELFF,TGTGCCAGCAGTTTACGCGGGAATCCCTCAATTTTTTCCGGGGAGCTGTTTTTT
TRBV30,TRBJ2-7,NA,TRBD2,CAWSLGLAGYEQYF,TGTGCCTGGAGTTTAGGACTAGCGGGTTACGAGCAGTACTTC
TRBV5-1,TRBJ2-7,NA,TRBD2,CASSLGTSGFSYEQYF,TGCGCCAGCAGCTTGGGTACTAGCGGGTTTTCCTACGAGCAGTACTTC
TRBV27,TRBJ2-7,once,NA,CASSLMYRDYEQYF,TGTGCCAGCAGTTTAATGTACAGGGACTACGAGCAGTACTTC